This is a list of T cell receptor beta chains from one sample in a study of CD8 T cells in Susac syndrome. TCRdb re-called the immunoSEQ multiplex PCR reads through MiXCR, storing one row per CDR3 protein. This table holds approximately 150,000 distinct CDR3 sequences, roughly 92% found once. The sequenced sample consisted of CD4+ T cells from PBMCs. These receptors all stem from a human donor with multiple sclerosis. Both conserved end residues are part of each CDR3. Each record gives: V gene, J gene, D gene, clone size, CDR3 protein, CDR3 DNA. D genes are given only for firm matches. Not every row has a clone size; where given, it reads once, few, many or a size class.

>TRBV20-1|TRBJ2-5|-|-
CSARDLETNQETQYF
TGCAGTGCTAGAGATCTGGAGACTAATCAAGAGACCCAGTACTTC
>TRBV12-3/TRBV12-4|TRBJ2-7|TRBD1|-
CASSSGTGPYEQYF
TGTGCCAGCAGTTCCGGGACAGGCCCTTACGAGCAGTACTTC
>TRBV11-2|TRBJ2-6|-|-
CASTSQHLSGANVLTF
TGTGCCAGCACCTCCCAACACCTCTCTGGGGCCAACGTCCTGACTTTC
>TRBV7-9|TRBJ2-5|TRBD2|-
CASSSTAGGVETQYF
TGTGCCAGCAGCTCCACGGCGGGGGGAGTGGAGACCCAGTACTTC
>TRBV25-1|TRBJ1-1|-|-
CASSLQTNTEAFF
TGTGCCAGCAGTTTACAGACCAACACTGAAGCTTTCTTT
>TRBV4-3|TRBJ1-2|-|-
CASSQDPGRESGYTF
TGCGCCAGCAGCCAAGATCCCGGGAGGGAGAGTGGCTACACCTTC
>TRBV12-3/TRBV12-4|TRBJ1-1|-|-
CASSLDGRTEAFF
TGTGCCAGCAGTTTAGATGGGAGGACTGAAGCTTTCTTT
>TRBV5-6|TRBJ2-5|-|-
CASSAGTEETQYF
TGTGCCAGCAGCGCCGGGACCGAAGAGACCCAGTACTTC
>TRBV30|TRBJ1-5|-|-
CAWSGAGAGQPQHF
TGTGCCTGGAGTGGGGCAGGGGCTGGTCAGCCCCAGCATTTT
>TRBV6-5|TRBJ1-1|TRBD1|once
CASRPLQGARTEAFF
TGTGCCAGCAGGCCACTACAGGGGGCGCGGACTGAAGCTTTCTTT
>TRBV7-9|TRBJ1-1|-|once
CASSFSVRYAEAFF
TGTGCCAGCAGCTTCTCAGTACGATACGCTGAAGCTTTCTTT
>TRBV3-1|TRBJ2-1|-|-
CASSQETVGNEQFF
TGTGCCAGCAGCCAAGAGACCGTCGGCAATGAGCAGTTCTTC
>TRBV12-3/TRBV12-4|TRBJ2-7|-|-
CASSFVQGMGEQYF
TGTGCCAGCAGTTTCGTACAGGGAATGGGCGAGCAGTACTTC
>TRBV12-3/TRBV12-4|TRBJ1-2|-|-
CASHANYGYTF
TGTGCCAGCCACGCTAACTATGGCTACACCTTC
>TRBV19|TRBJ2-7|-|-
CASSFDLSEQYF
TGTGCCAGTAGTTTTGACCTCTCCGAGCAGTACTTC
>TRBV28|TRBJ1-5|TRBD1|-
CASSLEGTGVQPQHF
TGTGCCAGCAGTTTAGAAGGGACAGGGGTTCAGCCCCAGCATTTT
>TRBV13|TRBJ1-4|TRBD1|-
CASSLGPGTANEKLFF
TGTGCCAGCAGCTTAGGCCCCGGGACAGCTAATGAAAAACTGTTTTTT
>TRBV18|TRBJ2-5|-|-
CASSRPGQETQYF
TGTGCCAGCTCACGCCCGGGACAAGAGACCCAGTACTTC
>TRBV5-4|TRBJ2-1|-|-
CASSSQTASGNEQFF
TGTGCCAGCAGCTCCCAGACAGCCTCCGGGAATGAGCAGTTCTTC
>TRBV4-1|TRBJ2-2|-|-
CASSRRGSDTGELFF
TGCGCCAGCAGCCGAAGGGGCTCCGACACCGGGGAGCTGTTTTTT
>TRBV19|TRBJ1-1|-|-
CASSRELNTEAFF
TGTGCCAGTAGTAGGGAGCTTAACACTGAAGCTTTCTTT
>TRBV11-2|TRBJ2-3|TRBD2|-
CASSLIAGGILFGGTDTQYF
TGTGCCAGCAGCCTCATAGCGGGAGGGATCCTCTTTGGAGGCACAGATACGCAGTATTTT
>TRBV11-2|TRBJ2-7|TRBD2|once
CASGRADYEQYF
TGTGCATCCGGGAGGGCTGATTACGAGCAGTACTTC
>TRBV19|TRBJ2-1|-|-
CASSISDGWNEQFF
TGTGCCAGTAGTATCTCGGACGGGTGGAATGAGCAGTTCTTC
>TRBV5-4|TRBJ1-6|-|-
CASSISYTGGNSPLHF
TGTGCCAGCAGCATATCTTATACAGGTGGGAATTCACCCCTCCACTTT
>TRBV4-2|TRBJ2-3|-|-
CASSQYSTDTQYF
TGTGCCAGCAGCCAATACAGCACAGATACGCAGTATTTT
>TRBV2|TRBJ2-7|-|-
CASMEAYEQYF
TGTGCCAGCATGGAAGCCTACGAGCAGTACTTC